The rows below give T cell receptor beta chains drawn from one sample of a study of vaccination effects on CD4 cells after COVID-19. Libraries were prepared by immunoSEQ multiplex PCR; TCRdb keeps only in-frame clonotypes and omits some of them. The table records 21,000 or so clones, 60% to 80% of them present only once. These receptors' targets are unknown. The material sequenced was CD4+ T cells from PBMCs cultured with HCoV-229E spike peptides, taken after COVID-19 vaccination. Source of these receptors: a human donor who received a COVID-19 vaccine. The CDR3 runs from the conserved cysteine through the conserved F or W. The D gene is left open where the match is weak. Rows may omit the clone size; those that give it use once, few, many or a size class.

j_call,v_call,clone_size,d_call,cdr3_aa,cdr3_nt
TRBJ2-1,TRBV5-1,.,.,CASSFQGGNEQFF,TGCGCCAGCAGCTTCCAGGGTGGGAATGAGCAGTTCTTC
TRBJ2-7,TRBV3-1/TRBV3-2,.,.,CASSRGRTGPLVSSGATYEQYF,TGTGCCAGCAGCCGTGGCCGGACAGGCCCCCTTGTAAGTAGCGGGGCCACCTACGAGCAGTACTTC
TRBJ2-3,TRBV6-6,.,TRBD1,CASTPGTGLGDTQYF,TGTGCCAGCACTCCGGGGACAGGTCTTGGAGATACGCAGTATTTT
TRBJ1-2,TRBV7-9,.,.,CASSLAGQNYGYTF,TGTGCCAGCAGCTTAGCAGGGCAGAACTATGGCTACACCTTC
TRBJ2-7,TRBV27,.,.,CASSFKGSRREQYF,TGTGCCAGCAGTTTTAAAGGCTCTAGGCGCGAGCAGTACTTC
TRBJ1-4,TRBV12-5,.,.,CASGPAGILQNEKLFF,TGTGCTAGTGGTCCTGCCGGGATACTCCAGAATGAAAAACTGTTTTTT
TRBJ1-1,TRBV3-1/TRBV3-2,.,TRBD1,CASSLRDRMNTEAFF,TGTGCCAGCAGCCTCCGGGACAGGATGAACACTGAAGCTTTCTTT
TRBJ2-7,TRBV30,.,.,CAWGPGPLLYEQYF,TGTGCCTGGGGTCCGGGACCCCTCCTCTACGAGCAGTACTTC
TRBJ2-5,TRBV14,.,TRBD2,CASSQAGTSRQETQYF,TGTGCCAGCAGCCAAGCCGGGACTAGCAGACAAGAGACCCAGTACTTC
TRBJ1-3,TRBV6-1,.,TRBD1,CASSVAGQSSGNTIYF,TGTGCCAGCAGTGTCGCGGGACAGAGCTCTGGAAACACCATATATTTT
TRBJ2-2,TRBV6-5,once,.,CASRRDLNTGELFF,TGTGCCAGCAGAAGGGACCTGAACACCGGGGAGCTGTTTTTT
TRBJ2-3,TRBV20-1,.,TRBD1,CSASVPTGTGSTDTQYF,TGCAGTGCTAGTGTACCTACCGGGACAGGGAGCACAGATACGCAGTATTTT
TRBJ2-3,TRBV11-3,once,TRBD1,CASSHGQVGWDTQYF,TGTGCCAGCAGCCACGGACAGGTCGGCTGGGATACGCAGTATTTT
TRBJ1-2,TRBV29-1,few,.,CSVEENYGYTF,TGCAGCGTTGAAGAGAACTATGGCTACACCTTC
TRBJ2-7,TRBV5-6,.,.,CASSLGPGLKEQYF,TGTGCCAGCAGCTTGGGGCCTGGCCTTAAAGAGCAGTACTTC
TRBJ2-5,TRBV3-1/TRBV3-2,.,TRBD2,CASSASGEETQYF,TGTGCCAGCTCGGCTAGCGGCGAAGAGACCCAGTACTTC
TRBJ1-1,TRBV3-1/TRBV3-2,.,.,CASSHVRGTEAFF,TGTGCCAGCAGCCATGTCAGGGGCACTGAAGCTTTCTTT
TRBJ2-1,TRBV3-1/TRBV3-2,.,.,CASSQPGQLDNEQFF,TGTGCCAGCAGCCAGCCGGGACAACTGGACAATGAGCAGTTCTTC
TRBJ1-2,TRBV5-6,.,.,CASRYGRRNYGYTF,TGTGCCAGCAGATACGGACGGCGGAACTATGGCTACACCTTC
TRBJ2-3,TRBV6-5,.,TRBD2,CASSYGVGGPSDTQYF,TGTGCCAGCAGTTACGGGGTGGGAGGGCCCTCAGATACGCAGTATTTT
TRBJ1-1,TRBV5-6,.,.,CASSLAKGTIRAFF,TGTGCCAGCAGCTTGGCCAAGGGGACAATTCGCGCTTTCTTT
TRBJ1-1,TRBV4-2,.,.,CASSQAGATEAFF,TGTGCCAGCAGCCAAGCTGGGGCGACTGAAGCTTTCTTT
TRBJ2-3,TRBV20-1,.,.,CSAKADTQYF,TGCAGTGCTAAGGCAGATACGCAGTATTTT
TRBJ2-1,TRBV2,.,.,CASSVVRTTNNEQFF,TGTGCCAGCAGTGTAGTTCGGACTACAAACAATGAGCAGTTCTTC
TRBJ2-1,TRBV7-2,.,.,CASSSVVAPYNEQFF,TGTGCCAGCAGCTCGGTTGTAGCTCCCTACAATGAGCAGTTCTTC
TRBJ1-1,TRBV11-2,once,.,CASSLGVGRGLRKAFF,TGTGCCAGCAGCTTAGGGGTGGGCAGGGGTTTGAGGAAAGCTTTCTTT